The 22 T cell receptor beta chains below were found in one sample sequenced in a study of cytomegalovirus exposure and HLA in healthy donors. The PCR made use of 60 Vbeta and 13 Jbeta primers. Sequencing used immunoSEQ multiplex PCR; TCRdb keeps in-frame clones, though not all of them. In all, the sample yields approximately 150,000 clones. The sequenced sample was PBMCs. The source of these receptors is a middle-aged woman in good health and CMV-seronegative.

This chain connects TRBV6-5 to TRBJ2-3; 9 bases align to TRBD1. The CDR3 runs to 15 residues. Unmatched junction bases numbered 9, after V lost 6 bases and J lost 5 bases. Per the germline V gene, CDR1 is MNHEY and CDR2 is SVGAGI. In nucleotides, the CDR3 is TGTGCCAGCAGGTGGGCAGGACAGGGGAAAGATACGCAGTATTTT. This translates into CASRWAGQGKDTQYF.

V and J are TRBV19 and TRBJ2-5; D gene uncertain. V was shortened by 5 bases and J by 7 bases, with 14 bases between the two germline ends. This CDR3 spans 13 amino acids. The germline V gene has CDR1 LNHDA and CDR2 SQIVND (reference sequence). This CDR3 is CASSPLRSGTQYF. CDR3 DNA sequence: TGTGCCAGTAGTCCTCTGCGGTCGGGGACCCAGTACTTC.

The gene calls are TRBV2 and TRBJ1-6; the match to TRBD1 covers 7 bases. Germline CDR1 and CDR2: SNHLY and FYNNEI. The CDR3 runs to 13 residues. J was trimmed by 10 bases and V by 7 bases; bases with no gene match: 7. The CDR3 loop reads CASTGDRLSPLHF. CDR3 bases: TGTGCCAGCACCGGGGACAGATTATCACCCCTCCACTTT.

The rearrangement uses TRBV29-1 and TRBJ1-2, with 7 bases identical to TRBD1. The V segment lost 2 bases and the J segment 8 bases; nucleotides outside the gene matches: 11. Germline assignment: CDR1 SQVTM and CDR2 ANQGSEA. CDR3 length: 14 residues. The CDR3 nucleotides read TGCAGCGTTGAAATAAACAGGGGCATTGAGGGCTACACCTTC. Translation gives CSVEINRGIEGYTF.

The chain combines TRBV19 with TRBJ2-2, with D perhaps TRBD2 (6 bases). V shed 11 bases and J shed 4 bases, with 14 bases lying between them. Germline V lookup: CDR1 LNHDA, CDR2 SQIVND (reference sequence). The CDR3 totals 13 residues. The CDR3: CASPRRGTGELFF. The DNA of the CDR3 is TGTGCCTCCCCCCGGAGGGGCACCGGGGAGCTGTTTTTT.

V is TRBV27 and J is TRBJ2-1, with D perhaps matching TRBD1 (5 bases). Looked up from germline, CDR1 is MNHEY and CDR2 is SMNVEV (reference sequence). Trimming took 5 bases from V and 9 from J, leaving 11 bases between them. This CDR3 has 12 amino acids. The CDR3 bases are TGTGCCAGCAGTACCCCGGACACTGAGCAGTTCTTC. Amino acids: CASSTPDTEQFF.

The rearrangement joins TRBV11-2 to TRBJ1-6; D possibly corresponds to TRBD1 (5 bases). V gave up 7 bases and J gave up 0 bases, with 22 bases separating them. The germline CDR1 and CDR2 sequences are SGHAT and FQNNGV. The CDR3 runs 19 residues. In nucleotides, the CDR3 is TGTGCCAGCAACTCGGCCCGGGACTCCCTGAGCTCCTATAATTCACCCCTCCACTTT. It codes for CASNSARDSLSSYNSPLHF.

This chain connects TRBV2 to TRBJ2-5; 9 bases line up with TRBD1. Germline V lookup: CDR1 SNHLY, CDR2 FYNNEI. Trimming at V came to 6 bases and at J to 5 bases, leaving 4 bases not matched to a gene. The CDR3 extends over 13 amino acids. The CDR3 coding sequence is TGTGCCAGCAGACAGGGGGCTTGGGAGACCCAGTACTTC. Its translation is CASRQGAWETQYF.

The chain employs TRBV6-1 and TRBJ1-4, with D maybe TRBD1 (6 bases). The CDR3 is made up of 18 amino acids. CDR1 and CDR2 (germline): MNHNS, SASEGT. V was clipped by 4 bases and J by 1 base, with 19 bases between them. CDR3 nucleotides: TGTGCCAGCAGTGCTCAGAACAGGGCCACATTAACTAATGAAAAACTGTTTTTT. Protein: CASSAQNRATLTNEKLFF.

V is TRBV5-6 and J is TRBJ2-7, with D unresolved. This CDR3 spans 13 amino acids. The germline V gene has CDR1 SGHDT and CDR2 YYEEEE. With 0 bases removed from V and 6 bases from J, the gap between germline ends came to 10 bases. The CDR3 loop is CASSLAGRSEQYF. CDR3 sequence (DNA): TGTGCCAGCAGCTTGGCGGGTCGAAGCGAGCAGTACTTC.

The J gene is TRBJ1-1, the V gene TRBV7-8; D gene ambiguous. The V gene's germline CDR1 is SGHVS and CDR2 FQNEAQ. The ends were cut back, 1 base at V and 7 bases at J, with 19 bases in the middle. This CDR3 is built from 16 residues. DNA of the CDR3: TGTGCCAGCAGCTTAGTCAAATTCGCCGAGCCTCGTGAAGCTTTCTTT. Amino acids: CASSLVKFAEPREAFF.

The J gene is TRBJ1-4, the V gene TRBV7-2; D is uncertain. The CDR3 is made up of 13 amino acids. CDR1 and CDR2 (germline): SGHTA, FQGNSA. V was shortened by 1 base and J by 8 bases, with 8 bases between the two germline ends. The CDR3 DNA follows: TGTGCCAGCAGCTTAGGCGCGGCGGAAAAACTGTTTTTT. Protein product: CASSLGAAEKLFF.

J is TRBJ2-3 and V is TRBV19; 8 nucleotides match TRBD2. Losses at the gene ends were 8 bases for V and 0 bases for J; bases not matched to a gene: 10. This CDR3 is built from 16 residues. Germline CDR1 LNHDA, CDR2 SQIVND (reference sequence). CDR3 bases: TGTGCCAGTTCTCGGGGCGGGGGGCCAAGCACAGATACGCAGTATTTT. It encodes CASSRGGGPSTDTQYF.

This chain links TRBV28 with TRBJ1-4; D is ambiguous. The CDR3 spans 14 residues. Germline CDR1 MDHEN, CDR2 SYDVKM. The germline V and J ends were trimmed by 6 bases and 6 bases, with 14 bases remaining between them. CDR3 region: CASSRREVDEKLFF. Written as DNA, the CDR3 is TGTGCCAGCAGCAGGAGGGAGGTGGATGAAAAACTGTTTTTT.

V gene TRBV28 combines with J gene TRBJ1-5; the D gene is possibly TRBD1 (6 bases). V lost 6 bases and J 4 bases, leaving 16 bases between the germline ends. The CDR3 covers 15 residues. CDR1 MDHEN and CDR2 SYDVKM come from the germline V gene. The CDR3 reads CASRPHPQGNQPQHF. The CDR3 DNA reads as TGTGCCAGCAGACCTCACCCCCAGGGGAATCAGCCCCAGCATTTT.

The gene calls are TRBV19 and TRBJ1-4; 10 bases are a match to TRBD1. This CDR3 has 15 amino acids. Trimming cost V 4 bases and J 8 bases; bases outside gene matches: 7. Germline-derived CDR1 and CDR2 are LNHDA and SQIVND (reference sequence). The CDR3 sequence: CASSRRGTGDEKLFF. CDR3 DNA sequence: TGTGCCAGTAGTAGAAGGGGGACAGGGGACGAAAAACTGTTTTTT.

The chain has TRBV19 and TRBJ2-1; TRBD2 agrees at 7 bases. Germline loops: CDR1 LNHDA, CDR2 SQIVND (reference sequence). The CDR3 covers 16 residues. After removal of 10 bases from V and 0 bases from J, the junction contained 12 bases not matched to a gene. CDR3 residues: CATLALAGRSYNEQFF. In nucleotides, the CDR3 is TGTGCCACCCTAGCGTTAGCGGGTCGCTCCTACAATGAGCAGTTCTTC. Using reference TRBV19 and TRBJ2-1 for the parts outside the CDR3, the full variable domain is DGGITQSPKYLFRKEGQNVTLSCEQNLNHDAMYWYRQDPGQGLRLIYYSQIVNDFQKGDIAEGYSVSREKKESFPLTVTSAQKNPTAFYLCATLALAGRSYNEQFFGPGTRLTVL.

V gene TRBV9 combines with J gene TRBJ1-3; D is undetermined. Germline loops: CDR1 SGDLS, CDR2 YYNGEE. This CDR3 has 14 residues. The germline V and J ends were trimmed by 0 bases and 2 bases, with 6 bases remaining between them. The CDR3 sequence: CASSVDSAGNTIYF. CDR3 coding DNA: TGTGCCAGCAGCGTAGACAGTGCTGGAAACACCATATATTTT.

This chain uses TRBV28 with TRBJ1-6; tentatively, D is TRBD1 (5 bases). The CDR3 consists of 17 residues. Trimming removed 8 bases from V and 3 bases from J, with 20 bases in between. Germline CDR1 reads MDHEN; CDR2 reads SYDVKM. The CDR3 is CASFPLSTERYNSPLHF. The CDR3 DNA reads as TGTGCCAGCTTTCCACTTTCGACAGAGCGCTATAATTCACCCCTCCACTTT.

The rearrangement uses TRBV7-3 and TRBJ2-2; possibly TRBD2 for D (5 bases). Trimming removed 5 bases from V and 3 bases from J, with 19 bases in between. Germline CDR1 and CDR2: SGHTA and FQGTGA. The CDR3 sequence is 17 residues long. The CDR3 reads CASSPSKERAYTGELFF. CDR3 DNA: TGTGCCAGCAGCCCATCGAAAGAGAGGGCCTACACCGGGGAGCTGTTTTTT.

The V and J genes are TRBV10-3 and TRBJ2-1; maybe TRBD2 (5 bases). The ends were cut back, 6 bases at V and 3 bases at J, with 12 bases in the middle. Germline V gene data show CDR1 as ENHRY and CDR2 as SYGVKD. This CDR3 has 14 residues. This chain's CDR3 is CAISLDSNYNEQFF. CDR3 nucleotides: TGTGCCATCAGCCTGGACTCGAACTACAATGAGCAGTTCTTC.

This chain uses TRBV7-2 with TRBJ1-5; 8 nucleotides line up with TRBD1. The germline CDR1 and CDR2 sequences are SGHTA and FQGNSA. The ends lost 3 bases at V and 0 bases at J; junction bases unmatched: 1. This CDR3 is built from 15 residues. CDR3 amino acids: CASSFRGPSNQPQHF. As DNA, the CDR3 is TGTGCCAGCAGCTTCAGGGGGCCTAGCAATCAGCCCCAGCATTTT.